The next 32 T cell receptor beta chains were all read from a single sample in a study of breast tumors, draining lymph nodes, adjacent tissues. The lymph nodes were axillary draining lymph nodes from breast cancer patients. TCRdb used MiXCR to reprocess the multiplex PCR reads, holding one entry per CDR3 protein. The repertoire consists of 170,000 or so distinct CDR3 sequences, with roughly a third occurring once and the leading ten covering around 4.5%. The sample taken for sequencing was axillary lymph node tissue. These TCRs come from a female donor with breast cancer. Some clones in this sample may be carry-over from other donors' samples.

The CDR3 sequence is CAWSVPGLAGKETQYF. The CDR3 bases are TGTGCCTGGAGTGTCCCAGGACTAGCGGGGAAAGAGACCCAGTACTTC. The genes are TRBV30 and TRBJ2-5; TRBD2 aligns across 12 bases. V trimming: 0 bases; J trimming: 3 bases; junction bases outside the gene matches: 5. The CDR3 loop spans 16 amino acids. Per germline, CDR1 GTSNPN and CDR2 SVGIG (reference sequence).

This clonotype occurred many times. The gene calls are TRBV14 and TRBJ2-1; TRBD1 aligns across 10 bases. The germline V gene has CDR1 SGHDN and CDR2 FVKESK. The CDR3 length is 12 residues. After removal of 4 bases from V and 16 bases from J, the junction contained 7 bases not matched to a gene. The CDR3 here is CASSLGQGLHFF. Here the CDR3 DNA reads TGTGCCAGCAGCCTGGGACAGGGGCTACACTTCTTC.

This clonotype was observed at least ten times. This CDR3 is CASSLVAGVNEQFF. The CDR3 bases are TGTGCCAGCAGCTTAGTAGCGGGAGTCAATGAGCAGTTCTTC. The chain combines TRBV7-9 with TRBJ2-1, with TRBD2 matching 9 bases. The CDR3 spans 14 residues. The germline V gene has CDR1 SEHNR and CDR2 FQNEAQ (reference sequence). The V segment lost 1 base and the J segment 6 bases; nucleotides outside the gene matches: 1.

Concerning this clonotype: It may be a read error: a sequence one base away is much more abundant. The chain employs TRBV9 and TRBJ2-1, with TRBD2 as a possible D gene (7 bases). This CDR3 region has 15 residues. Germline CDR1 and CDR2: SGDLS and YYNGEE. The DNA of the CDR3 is TGTGCCAGCAGCCCAGAGGGGGGGCCAGGGGATGAGCCGTTCTTC. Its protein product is CASSPEGGPGDEPFF.

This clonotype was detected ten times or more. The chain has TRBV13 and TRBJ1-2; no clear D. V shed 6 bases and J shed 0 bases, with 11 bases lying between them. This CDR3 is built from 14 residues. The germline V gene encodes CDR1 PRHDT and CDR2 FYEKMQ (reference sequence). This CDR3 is CASSPGHTNYGYTF. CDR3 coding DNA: TGTGCCAGCAGTCCAGGTCACACTAACTATGGCTACACCTTC. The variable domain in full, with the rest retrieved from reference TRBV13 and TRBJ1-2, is AAGVIQSPRHLIKEKRETATLKCYPIPRHDTVYWYQQGPGQDPQFLISFYEKMQSDKGSIPDRFSAQQFSDYHSELNMSSLELGDSALYFCASSPGHTNYGYTFGSGTRLTVV.

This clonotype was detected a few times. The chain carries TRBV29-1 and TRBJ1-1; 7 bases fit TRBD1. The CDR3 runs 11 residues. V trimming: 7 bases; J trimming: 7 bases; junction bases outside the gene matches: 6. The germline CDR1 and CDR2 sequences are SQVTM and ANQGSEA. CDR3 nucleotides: TGCAGCGGCCTCCGGGACAGTGAAGCTTTCTTT. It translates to CSGLRDSEAFF.

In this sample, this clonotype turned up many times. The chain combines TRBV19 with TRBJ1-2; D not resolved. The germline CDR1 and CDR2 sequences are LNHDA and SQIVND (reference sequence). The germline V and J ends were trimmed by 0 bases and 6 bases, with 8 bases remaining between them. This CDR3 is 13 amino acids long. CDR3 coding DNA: TGTGCCAGTAGTATAGATGAAATCGATGGCTACACCTTC. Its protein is CASSIDEIDGYTF.

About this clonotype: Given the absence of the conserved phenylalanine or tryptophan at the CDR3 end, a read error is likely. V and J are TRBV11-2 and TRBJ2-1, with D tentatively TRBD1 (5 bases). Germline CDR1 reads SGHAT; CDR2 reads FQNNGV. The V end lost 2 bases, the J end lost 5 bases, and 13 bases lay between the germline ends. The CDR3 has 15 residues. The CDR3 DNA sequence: TGTGCCAGCAGCTTATGGGGTATGGGGCACAATGAGCAGTTCCTC. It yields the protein CASSLWGMGHNEQFL.

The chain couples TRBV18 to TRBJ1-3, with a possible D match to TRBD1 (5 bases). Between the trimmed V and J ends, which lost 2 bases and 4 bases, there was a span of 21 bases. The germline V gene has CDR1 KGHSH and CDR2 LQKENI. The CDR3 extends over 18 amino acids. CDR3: CASSPLSTGTDFGNTIYF. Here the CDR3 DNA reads TGTGCCAGCTCACCATTATCTACCGGGACCGACTTCGGAAACACCATATATTTT.

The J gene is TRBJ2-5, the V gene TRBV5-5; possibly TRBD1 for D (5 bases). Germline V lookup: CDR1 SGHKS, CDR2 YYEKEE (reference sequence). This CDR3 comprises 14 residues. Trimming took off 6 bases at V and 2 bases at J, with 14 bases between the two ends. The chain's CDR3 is CASNPIGQQETQYF. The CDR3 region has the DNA TGTGCCAGCAACCCTATAGGACAACAAGAGACCCAGTACTTC.

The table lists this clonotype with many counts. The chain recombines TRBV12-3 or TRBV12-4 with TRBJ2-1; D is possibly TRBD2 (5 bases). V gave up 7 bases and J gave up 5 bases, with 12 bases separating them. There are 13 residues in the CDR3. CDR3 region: CASTERNHNEQFF. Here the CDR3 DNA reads TGTGCCAGCACCGAGCGGAACCACAATGAGCAGTTCTTC.

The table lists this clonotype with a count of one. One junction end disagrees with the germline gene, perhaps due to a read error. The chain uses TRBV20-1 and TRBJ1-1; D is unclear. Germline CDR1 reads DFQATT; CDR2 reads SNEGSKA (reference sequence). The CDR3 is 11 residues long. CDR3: CSARRGTEASF. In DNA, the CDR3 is TGCAGTGCTAGGAGAGGCACTGAAGCTTCCTTT.

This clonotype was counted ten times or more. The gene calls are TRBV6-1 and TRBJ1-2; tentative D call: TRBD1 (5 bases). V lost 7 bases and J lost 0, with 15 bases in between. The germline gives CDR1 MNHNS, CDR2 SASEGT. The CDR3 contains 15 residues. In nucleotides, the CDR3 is TGTGCCAGCACATGGGGGTTTGGGACTAACTATGGCTACACCTTC. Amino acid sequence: CASTWGFGTNYGYTF.

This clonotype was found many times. In DNA, the CDR3 is TGTGCCAGCAGCTTAGTAGGTACGCAGTATTTT. Translated, it gives CASSLVGTQYF. This rearrangement joins TRBV7-2 to TRBJ2-3; D ambiguous. The CDR3 contains 11 residues. Per the germline V gene, CDR1 is SGHTA and CDR2 is FQGNSA. V lost 1 base and J 8 bases, leaving 4 bases between the germline ends.

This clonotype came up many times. CDR3 bases: TGTGCCAGCAGTTTAAGTTCGAGCACAGATACGCAGTATTTT. Translating gives CASSLSSSTDTQYF. The chain joins TRBV12-3 or TRBV12-4 to TRBJ2-3; D is ambiguous. This CDR3 is built from 14 residues. Trimming pared 2 bases from V and 0 bases from J, leaving 6 bases between.

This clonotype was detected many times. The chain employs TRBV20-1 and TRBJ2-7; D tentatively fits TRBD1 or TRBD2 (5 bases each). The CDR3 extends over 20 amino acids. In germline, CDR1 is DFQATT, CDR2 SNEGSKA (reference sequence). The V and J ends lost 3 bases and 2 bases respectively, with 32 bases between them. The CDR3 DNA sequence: TGCAGTGCTAGGGGAAGGGTTTTGGGACCACCTTCACAGTTCGCCTACGAGCAGTACTTC. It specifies CSARGRVLGPPSQFAYEQYF.

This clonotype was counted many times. For the CDR3, the DNA is TGTGCCAGCAGTCGGACAGGAGGTCACAACGTGAACTATGGCTACACCTTC. This sequence encodes CASSRTGGHNVNYGYTF. V and J are TRBV25-1 and TRBJ1-2; 7 bases agree with TRBD1. The CDR3 has 17 amino acids. Trimming cost V 5 bases and J 2 bases; bases outside gene matches: 14. CDR1 MGHDK and CDR2 SYGVNS come from the germline V gene.

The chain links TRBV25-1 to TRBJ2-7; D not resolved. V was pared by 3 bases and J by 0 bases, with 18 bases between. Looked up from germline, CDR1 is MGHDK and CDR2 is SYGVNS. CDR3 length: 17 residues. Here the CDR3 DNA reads TGTGCCAGCAGTGACCCACCGTTAGCCCAGAGCTCCTACGAGCAGTACTTC. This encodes CASSDPPLAQSSYEQYF.

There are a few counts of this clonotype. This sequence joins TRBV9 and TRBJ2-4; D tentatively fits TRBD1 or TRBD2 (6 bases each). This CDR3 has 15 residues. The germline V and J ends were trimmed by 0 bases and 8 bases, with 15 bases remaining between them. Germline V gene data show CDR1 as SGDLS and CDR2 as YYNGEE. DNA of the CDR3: TGTGCCAGCAGCGTAGGGTGGGGGGCAGGCGACATTCAGTACTTC. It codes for CASSVGWGAGDIQYF.

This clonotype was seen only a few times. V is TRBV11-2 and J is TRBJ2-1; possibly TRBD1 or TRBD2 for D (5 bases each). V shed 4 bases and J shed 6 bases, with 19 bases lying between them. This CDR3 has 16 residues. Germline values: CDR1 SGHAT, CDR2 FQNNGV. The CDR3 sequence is CASSSTDGARGNEQFF. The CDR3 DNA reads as TGTGCCAGCAGCTCCACAGACGGGGCTAGGGGCAATGAGCAGTTCTTC.

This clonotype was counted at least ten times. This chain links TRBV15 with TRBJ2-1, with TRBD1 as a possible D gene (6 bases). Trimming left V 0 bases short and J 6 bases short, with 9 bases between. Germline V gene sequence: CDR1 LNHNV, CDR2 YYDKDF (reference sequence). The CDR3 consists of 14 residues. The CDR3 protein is CATSRDRTVNEQFF. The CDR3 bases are TGTGCCACCAGCAGAGATAGGACAGTCAATGAGCAGTTCTTC. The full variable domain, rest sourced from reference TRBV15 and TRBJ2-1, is DAMVIQNPRYQVTQFGKPVTLSCSQTLNHNVMYWYQQKSSQAPKLLFHYYDKDFNNEADTPDNFQSRRPNTSFCFLDIRSPGLGDTAMYLCATSRDRTVNEQFFGPGTRLTVL.

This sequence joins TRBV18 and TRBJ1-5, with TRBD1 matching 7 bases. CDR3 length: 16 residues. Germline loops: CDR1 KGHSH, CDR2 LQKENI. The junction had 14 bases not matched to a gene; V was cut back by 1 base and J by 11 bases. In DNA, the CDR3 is TGTGCCAGCTCACCACTCCAGGGGGTTTACCAAGAGACCCAGCATTTT. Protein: CASSPLQGVYQETQHF.

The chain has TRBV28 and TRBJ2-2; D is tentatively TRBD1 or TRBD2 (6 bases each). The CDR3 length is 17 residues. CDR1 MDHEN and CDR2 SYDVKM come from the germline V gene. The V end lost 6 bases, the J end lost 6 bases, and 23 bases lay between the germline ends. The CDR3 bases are TGTGCCAGCAGCCCCGGGACACGGAGGGGTAACGCCGGGGAGCTGTTTTTT. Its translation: CASSPGTRRGNAGELFF.

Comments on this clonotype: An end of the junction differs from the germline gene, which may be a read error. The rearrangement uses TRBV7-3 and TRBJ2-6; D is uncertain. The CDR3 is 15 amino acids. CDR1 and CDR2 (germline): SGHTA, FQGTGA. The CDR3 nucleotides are TGTGCCAGCAGCCCCTCACCCGGCGGTGCCAACGTCCTGCCTTTC. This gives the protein CASSPSPGGANVLPF. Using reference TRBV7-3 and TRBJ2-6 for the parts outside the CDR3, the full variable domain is GAGVSQTPSNKVTEKGKYVELRCDPISGHTALYWYRQSLGQGPEFLIYFQGTGAADDSGLPNDRFFAVRPEGSVSTLKIQRTERGDSAVYLCASSPSPGGANVLPFGAGSRLTVL.

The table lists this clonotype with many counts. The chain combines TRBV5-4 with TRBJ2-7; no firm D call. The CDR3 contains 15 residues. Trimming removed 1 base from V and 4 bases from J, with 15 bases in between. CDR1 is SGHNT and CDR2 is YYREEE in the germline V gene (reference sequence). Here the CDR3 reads CASSLFRGPQYEQYF. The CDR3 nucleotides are TGTGCCAGCAGCTTGTTCCGTGGCCCACAATACGAGCAGTACTTC.

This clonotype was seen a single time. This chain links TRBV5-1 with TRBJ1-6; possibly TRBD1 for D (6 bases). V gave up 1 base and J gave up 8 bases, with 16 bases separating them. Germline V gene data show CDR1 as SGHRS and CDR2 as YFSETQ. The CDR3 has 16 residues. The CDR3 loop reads CASSLSGGLRDSPLHF. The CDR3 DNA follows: TGCGCCAGCAGCTTGTCTGGGGGCCTTAGGGATTCACCCCTCCACTTT.

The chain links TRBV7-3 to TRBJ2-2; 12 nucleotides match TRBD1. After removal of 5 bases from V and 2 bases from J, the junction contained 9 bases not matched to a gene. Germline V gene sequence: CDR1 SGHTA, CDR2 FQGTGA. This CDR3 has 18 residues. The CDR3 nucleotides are TGTGCCAGCAGCACCGGGACAGGGGGCCGTGGAAACACCGGGGAGCTGTTTTTT. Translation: CASSTGTGGRGNTGELFF.

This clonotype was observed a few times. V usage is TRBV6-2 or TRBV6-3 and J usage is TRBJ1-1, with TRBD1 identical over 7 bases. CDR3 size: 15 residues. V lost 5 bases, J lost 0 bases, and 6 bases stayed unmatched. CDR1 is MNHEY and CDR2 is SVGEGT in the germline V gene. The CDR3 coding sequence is TGTGCCAGCAGTGCACACAGGGGCCTGAACACTGAAGCTTTCTTT. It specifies CASSAHRGLNTEAFF.

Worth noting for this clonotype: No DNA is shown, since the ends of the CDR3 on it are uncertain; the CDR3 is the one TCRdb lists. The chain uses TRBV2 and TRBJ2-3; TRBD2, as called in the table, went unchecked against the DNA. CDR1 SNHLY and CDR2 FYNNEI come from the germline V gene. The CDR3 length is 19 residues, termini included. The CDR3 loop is CASSFYICSAGTSTDTQYF.

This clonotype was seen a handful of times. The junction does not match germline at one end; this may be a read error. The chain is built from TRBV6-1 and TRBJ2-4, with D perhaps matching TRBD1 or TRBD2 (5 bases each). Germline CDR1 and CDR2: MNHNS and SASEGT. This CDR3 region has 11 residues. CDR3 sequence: CASSEGFWGTF. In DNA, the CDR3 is TGTGCCAGCAGTGAAGGGTTTTGGGGGACCTTC.

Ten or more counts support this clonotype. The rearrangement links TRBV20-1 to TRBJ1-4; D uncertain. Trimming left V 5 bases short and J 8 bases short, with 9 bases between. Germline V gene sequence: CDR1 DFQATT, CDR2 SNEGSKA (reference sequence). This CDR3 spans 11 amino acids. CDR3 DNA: TGCAGTGCTCCGATGAGAGAAAAACTGTTTTTT. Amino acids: CSAPMREKLFF.

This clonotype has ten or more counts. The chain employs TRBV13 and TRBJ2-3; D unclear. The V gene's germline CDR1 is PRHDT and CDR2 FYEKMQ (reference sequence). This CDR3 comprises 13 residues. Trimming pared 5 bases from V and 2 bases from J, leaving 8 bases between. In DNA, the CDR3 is TGTGCCAGCAGCAGCCTTCACACAGATACGCAGTATTTT. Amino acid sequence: CASSSLHTDTQYF.